This T cell receptor (beta chain) came from a study of tumor and adjacent non-tumor tissue in lung cancer. Across the study: Patients were aged roughly 31 to 76, around ten men and roughly 5 women, stage I to III. On average, productive TCRbeta reads reached about 4.17 million per sample. Study-wide points: Normal lung showed higher cumulative top 100 clone frequency than tumor. Shorter survival was associated with higher TCR diversity in tumors.

This sample's RNA came from whole unsorted tissue. Distant lung tissue was collected more than 3 cm away from the tumor edge. Note on this clonotype: No antigen is known for it. No conserved phenylalanine or tryptophan is present at the end of the CDR3, so a read error is the likely explanation.

A modified ARM-PCR protocol with three rounds of nested PCR amplified TCRbeta. A single record per CDR3 protein comes from TCRdb applying MiXCR to the multiplex PCR reads. Altogether under 85,000 distinct CDR3 sequences are present, around 80% being singletons, with the ten largest covering around 40%. The CDR3 extends over 13 amino acids. Between the trimmed V and J ends, which lost 6 bases and 0 bases, there was a span of 12 bases. CDR1 and CDR2 from the germline V gene are SQVTM and ANQGSEA. The V call is TRBV29-1, the J call TRBJ2-7; D assignment may be TRBD1 or TRBD2 (5 bases each). The TCR was taken from a man aged 65 to 79 with non-small cell lung cancer. Sequenced sample: distant non-tumor lung tissue. The CDR3 sequence is CSVRWGSSYEQYL. The CDR3 nucleotides are TGCAGCGTGCGATGGGGGTCCTCCTACGAGCAGTACCTC.